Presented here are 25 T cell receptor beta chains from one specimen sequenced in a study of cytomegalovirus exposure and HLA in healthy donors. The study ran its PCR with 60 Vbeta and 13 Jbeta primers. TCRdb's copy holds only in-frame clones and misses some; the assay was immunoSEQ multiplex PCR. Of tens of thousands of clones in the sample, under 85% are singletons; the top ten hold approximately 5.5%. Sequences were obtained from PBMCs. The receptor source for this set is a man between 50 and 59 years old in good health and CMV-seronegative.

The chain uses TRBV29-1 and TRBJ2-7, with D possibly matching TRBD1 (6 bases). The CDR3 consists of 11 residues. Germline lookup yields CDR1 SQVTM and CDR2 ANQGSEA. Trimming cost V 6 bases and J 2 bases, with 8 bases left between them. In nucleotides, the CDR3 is TGCAGCGTACAGGGAACCTACGAGCAGTACTTC. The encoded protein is CSVQGTYEQYF.

The DNA of the CDR3 is TGTGCCAGCAGCCCCCACCCCCCCAATCAAGCGGACACCGGGGAGCTGTTTTTT. Translating it yields CASSPHPPNQADTGELFF. The V gene is TRBV9, the J gene TRBJ2-2, with D possibly matching TRBD2 (5 bases). CDR1 and CDR2 from the germline V gene are SGDLS and YYNGEE. V shed 4 bases and J shed 3 bases, with 22 bases lying between them. This CDR3 is built from 18 residues.

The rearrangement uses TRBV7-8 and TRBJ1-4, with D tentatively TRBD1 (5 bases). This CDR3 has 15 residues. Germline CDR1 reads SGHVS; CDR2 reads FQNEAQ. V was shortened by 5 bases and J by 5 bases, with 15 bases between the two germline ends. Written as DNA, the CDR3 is TGTGCCAGCAGCAGCTACAGGCTGGGGAATGAAAAACTGTTTTTT. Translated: CASSSYRLGNEKLFF.

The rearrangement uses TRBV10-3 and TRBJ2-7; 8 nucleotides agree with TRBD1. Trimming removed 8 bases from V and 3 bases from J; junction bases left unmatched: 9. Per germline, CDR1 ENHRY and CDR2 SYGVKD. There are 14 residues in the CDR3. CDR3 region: CAISGRTGIYEQYF. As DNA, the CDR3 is TGTGCCATCTCCGGCAGGACAGGGATCTACGAGCAGTACTTC.

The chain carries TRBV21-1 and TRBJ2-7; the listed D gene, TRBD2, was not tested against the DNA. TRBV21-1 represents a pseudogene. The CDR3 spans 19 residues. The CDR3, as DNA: TGTGCCAGCAGCAAAAGGCGTTCGGCGGGAAGGGCCTCTGACTACGAGCAGTACTTC. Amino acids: CASSKRRSAGRASDYEQYF.

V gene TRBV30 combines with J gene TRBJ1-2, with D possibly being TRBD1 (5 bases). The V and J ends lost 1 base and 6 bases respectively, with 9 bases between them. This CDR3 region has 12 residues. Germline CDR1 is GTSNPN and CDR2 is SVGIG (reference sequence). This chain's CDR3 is CAWSAREDGYTF. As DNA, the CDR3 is TGTGCCTGGAGTGCCAGGGAGGATGGCTACACCTTC.

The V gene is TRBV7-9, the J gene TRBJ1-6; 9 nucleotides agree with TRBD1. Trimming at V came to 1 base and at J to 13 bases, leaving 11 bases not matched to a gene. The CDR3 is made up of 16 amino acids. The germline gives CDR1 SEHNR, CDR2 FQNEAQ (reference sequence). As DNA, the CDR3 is TGTGCCAGCAGCTTAGACAGGGGGCAGACCCAGCCGCCCCTCCACTTT. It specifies CASSLDRGQTQPPLHF.

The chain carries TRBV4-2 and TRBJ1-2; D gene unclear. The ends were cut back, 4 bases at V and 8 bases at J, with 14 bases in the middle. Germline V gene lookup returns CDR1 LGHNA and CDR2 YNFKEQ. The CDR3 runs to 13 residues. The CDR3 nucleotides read TGTGCCAGCAGCCCCCGGTGGGCCGAGGGCTACACCTTC. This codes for CASSPRWAEGYTF.

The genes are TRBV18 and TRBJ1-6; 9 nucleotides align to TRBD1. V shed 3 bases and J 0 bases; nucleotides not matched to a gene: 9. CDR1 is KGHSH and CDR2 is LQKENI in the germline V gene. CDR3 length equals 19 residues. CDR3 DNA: TGTGCCAGCTCACCGGTTGGACAGGGGCTTTACTCCTATAATTCACCCCTCCACTTT. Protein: CASSPVGQGLYSYNSPLHF.

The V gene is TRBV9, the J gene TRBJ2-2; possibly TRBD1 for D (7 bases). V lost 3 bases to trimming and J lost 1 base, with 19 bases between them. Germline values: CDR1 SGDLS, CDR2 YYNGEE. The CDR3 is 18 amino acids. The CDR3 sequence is CASSARQGGSGNTGELFF. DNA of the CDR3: TGTGCCAGCAGCGCTCGACAGGGAGGAAGCGGGAACACCGGGGAGCTGTTTTTT.

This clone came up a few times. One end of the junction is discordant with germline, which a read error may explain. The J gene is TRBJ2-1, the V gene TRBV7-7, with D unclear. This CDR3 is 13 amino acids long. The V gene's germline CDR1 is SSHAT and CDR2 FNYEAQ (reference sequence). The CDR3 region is CASSLGSNSKQFF. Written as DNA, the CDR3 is TGTGCTAGCAGCTTAGGTTCGAACAGTAAACAGTTCTTC.

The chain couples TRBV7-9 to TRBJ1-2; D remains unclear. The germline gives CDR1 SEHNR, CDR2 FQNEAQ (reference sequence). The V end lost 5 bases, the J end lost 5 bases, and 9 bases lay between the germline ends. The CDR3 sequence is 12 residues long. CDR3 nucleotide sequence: TGTGCCAGCAGCCCCAGCGGGTATGGCTACACCTTC. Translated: CASSPSGYGYTF.

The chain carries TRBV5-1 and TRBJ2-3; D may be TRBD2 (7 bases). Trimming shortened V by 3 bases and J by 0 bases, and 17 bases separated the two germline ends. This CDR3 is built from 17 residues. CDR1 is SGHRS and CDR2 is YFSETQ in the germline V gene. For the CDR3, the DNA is TGCGCCAGCAGCTGGGCGCTGCGGGGGCCTAGCACAGATACGCAGTATTTT. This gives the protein CASSWALRGPSTDTQYF. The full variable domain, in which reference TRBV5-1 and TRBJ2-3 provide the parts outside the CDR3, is KAGVTQTPRYLIKTRGQQVTLSCSPISGHRSVSWYQQTPGQGLQFLFEYFSETQRNKGNFPGRFSGRQFSNSRSEMNVSTLELGDSALYLCASSWALRGPSTDTQYFGPGTRLTVL.

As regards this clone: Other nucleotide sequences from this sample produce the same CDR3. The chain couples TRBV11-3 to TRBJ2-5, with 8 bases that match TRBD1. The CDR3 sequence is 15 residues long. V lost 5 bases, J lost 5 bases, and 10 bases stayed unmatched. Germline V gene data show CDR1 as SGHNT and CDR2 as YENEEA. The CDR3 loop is CASSPGQGREETQYF. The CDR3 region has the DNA TGTGCCAGCAGCCCAGGACAGGGCAGGGAGGAGACCCAGTACTTC.

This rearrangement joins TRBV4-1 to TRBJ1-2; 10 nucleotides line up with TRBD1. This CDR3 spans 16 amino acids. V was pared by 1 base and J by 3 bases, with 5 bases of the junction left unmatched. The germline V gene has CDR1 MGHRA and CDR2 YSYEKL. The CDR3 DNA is TGCGCCAGCAGCCAAGGGGACAGGGGTCTTGACTATGGCTACACCTTC. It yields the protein CASSQGDRGLDYGYTF.

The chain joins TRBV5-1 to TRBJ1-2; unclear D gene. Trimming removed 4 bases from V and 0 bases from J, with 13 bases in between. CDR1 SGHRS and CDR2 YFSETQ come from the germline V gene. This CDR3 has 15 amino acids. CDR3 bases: TGCGCCAGCAGCCCCGTTTGGAGGGCTAACTATGGCTACACCTTC. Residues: CASSPVWRANYGYTF.

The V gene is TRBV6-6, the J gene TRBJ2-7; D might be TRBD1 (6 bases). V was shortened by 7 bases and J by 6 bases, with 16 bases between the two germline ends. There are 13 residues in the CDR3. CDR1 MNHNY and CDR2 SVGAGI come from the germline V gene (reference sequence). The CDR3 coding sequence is TGTGCCAGCATCCAGGGGCGGGCCGGCGAGCAGTACTTC. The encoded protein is CASIQGRAGEQYF.

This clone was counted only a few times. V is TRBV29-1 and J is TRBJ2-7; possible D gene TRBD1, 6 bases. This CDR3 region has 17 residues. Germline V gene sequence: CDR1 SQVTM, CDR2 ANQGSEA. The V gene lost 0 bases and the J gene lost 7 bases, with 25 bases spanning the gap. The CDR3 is CSVEDQETDRRRREQYF. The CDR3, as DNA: TGCAGCGTTGAAGATCAAGAAACTGACAGGCGACGGCGGGAGCAGTACTTC.

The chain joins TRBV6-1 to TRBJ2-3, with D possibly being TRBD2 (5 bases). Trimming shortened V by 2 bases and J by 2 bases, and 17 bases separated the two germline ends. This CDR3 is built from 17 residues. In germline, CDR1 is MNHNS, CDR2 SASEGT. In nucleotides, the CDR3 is TGTGCCAGCAGTGAACCCAGAGTAGCGCCTTTCACAGATACGCAGTATTTT. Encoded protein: CASSEPRVAPFTDTQYF.

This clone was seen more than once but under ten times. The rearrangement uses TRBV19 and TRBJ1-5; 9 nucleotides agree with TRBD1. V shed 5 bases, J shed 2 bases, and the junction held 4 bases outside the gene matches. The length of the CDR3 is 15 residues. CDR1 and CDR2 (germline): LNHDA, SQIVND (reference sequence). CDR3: CASSGDRAGNQPQHF. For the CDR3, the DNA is TGTGCCAGTAGTGGGGACAGGGCTGGCAATCAGCCCCAGCATTTT.

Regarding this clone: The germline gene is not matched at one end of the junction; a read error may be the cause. CDR3 sequence reads: CSSSLGQGAQENTEAFF. The CDR3 DNA reads as TGTTCCAGCAGCTTAGGGCAGGGGGCGCAGGAGAACACTGAAGCTTTCTTT. The rearrangement links TRBV7-9 to TRBJ1-1, with 8 bases identical to TRBD1. The length of the CDR3 is 17 residues. The germline gives CDR1 SEHNR, CDR2 FQNEAQ (reference sequence).

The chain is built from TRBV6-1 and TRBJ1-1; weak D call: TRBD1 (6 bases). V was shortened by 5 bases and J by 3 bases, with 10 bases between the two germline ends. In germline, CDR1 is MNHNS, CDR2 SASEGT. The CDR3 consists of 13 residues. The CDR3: CASSPQGHTEAFF. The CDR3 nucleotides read TGTGCCAGCAGTCCTCAGGGGCACACTGAAGCTTTCTTT.

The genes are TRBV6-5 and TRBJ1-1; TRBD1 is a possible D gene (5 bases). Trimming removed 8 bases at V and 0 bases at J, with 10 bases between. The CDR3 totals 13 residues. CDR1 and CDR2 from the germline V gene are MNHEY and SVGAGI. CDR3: CASGGAVNTEAFF. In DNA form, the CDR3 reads TGTGCCAGCGGAGGGGCAGTGAACACTGAAGCTTTCTTT.

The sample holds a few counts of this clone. CDR3 in DNA: TGTGCCAGTAGGCCTGGGACAGGGGCCGAGAACACTGAAGCTTTCTTT. Its translation: CASRPGTGAENTEAFF. The chain combines TRBV19 with TRBJ1-1; 10 bases are shared with TRBD1. Germline V lookup: CDR1 LNHDA, CDR2 SQIVND (reference sequence). This CDR3 is built from 16 residues. V trimming: 6 bases; J trimming: 1 base; junction bases outside the gene matches: 8.

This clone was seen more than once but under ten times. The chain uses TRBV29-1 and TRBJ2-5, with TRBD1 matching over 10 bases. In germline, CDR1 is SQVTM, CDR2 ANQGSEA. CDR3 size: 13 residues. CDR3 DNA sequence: TGCAGGGTGGGGACAGGGGAGCAAGAGACCCAGTACTTC. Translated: CRVGTGEQETQYF.